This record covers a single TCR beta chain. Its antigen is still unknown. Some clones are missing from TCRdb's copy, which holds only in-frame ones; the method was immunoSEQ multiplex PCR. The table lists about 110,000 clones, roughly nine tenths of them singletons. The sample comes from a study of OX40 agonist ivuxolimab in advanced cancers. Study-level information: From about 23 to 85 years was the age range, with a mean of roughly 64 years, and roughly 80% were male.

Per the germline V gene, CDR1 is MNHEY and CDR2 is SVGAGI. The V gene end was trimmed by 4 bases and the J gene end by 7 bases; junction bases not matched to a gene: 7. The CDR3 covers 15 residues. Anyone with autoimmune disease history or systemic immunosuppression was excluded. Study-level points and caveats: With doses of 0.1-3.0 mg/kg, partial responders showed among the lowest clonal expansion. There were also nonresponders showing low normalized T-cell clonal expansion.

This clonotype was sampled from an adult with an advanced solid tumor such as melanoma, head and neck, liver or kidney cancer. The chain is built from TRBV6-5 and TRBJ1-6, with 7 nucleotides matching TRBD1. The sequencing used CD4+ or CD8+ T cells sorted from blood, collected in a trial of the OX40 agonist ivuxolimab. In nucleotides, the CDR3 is TGTGCCAGCAGTTCCACCGGGACAGCGAATTCACCCCTCCACTTT. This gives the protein CASSSTGTANSPLHF.